This TCR beta chain was retrieved from a study of cytomegalovirus exposure and HLA in healthy donors. Study details: An analysis done earlier identified more than 100 million unique TCR beta sequences from roughly 190 million T cells. Study-level results: Roughly even sequencing depth across donors was the assumption behind the presence/absence analyses. A reported reduction in N-insertions relative to the approximately 640-donor mean was seen in an Asian-associated ancestry cluster in a later analysis. As a later analysis showed, several of the most significant clusters appeared to be linked to common viral pathogens.

PCR primers comprised 60 Vbeta and 13 Jbeta primers. Sequenced by immunoSEQ multiplex PCR; TCRdb stores in-frame clones only, minus some. This table holds 110,000 or so clones, around 77% found once. Note on this clone: Its target is unknown.

The CDR3 covers 14 residues. The germline V gene has CDR1 LNHDA and CDR2 SQIVND (reference sequence). V was cut by 10 bases and J by 1 base, with 15 bases left in between. Material for sequencing was PBMCs. The J gene is TRBJ2-3, the V gene TRBV19, with D possibly matching TRBD2 (5 bases). This clonotype was obtained from a woman in her twenties or thirties in good health and CMV-seropositive. The CDR3 region has the DNA TGTGCCACCTCCCGCGGGCTTCGCACAGATACGCAGTATTTT. It codes for CATSRGLRTDTQYF.